These 32 T cell receptor beta chains were sequenced from one sample in a study of cytomegalovirus exposure and HLA in healthy donors. Generated by immunoSEQ multiplex PCR, the TCRdb table keeps only in-frame clones and is missing some. Of around 300,000 clones listed, approximately 86% were seen once; the top ten hold roughly 0.96%. The sample was PBMCs. These receptors came from a man in his thirties or forties in good health and CMV-seronegative.

V gene TRBV6-6 combines with J gene TRBJ1-2, with D hard to call. V was clipped by 4 bases and J by 7 bases, with 7 bases between them. The germline V gene has CDR1 MNHNY and CDR2 SVGAGI (reference sequence). This CDR3 has 11 residues. The CDR3 nucleotides read TGTGCCAGCAGTTTCGGCGGTGGCTACACCTTC. Amino acid sequence: CASSFGGGYTF.

This sequence joins TRBV7-9 and TRBJ1-2; 8 positions agree with TRBD1. The CDR3 spans 15 residues. V lost 1 base to trimming and J lost 7 bases; unmatched junction nucleotides: 8. CDR1 is SEHNR and CDR2 is FQNEAQ in the germline V gene (reference sequence). The CDR3 sequence is CASSLVGEGTGGYTF. CDR3 nucleotides: TGTGCCAGCAGCTTAGTAGGAGAAGGGACAGGTGGCTACACCTTC.

This clone has only one observation. The CDR3 bases are TGTGCCAGTAGCCGACAGGAGATTAACTATGGCTACACCTTC. Its translation is CASSRQEINYGYTF. This chain connects TRBV19 to TRBJ1-2, with D possibly matching TRBD1 (6 bases). The germline CDR1 and CDR2 sequences are LNHDA and SQIVND (reference sequence). The CDR3 contains 14 residues. V lost 6 bases and J 1 base, leaving 12 bases between the germline ends. The full variable domain, with the rest looked up from reference TRBV19 and TRBJ1-2, is DGGITQSPKYLFRKEGQNVTLSCEQNLNHDAMYWYRQDPGQGLRLIYYSQIVNDFQKGDIAEGYSVSREKKESFPLTVTSAQKNPTAFYLCASSRQEINYGYTFGSGTRLTVV.

The V gene is TRBV2, the J gene TRBJ2-1; the D is unclear. This CDR3 comprises 13 residues. The germline V gene has CDR1 SNHLY and CDR2 FYNNEI. V lost 8 bases to trimming and J lost 6 bases, with 14 bases between them. The CDR3 DNA sequence: TGTGCCAGCGCGGTGTATGAGCTCAATGAGCAGTTCTTC. Translation gives CASAVYELNEQFF.

The DNA of the CDR3 is TGCGCCAGCAGCCAAGAAGGAGCGGGGGGGTACGAGCAGTACTTC. Translating gives CASSQEGAGGYEQYF. The rearrangement links TRBV4-1 to TRBJ2-7; 10 nucleotides line up with TRBD2. Trimming cost V 0 bases and J 4 bases; bases outside gene matches: 3. Germline V gives CDR1 MGHRA, CDR2 YSYEKL. The CDR3 spans 15 residues.

The gene calls are TRBV27 and TRBJ2-7, with 10 positions matching TRBD1. Per the germline V gene, CDR1 is MNHEY and CDR2 is SMNVEV (reference sequence). V shed 5 bases, J shed 2 bases, and the junction held 9 bases outside the gene matches. The CDR3 consists of 16 residues. This CDR3 is CASSVNRDRGTYEQYF. In DNA form, the CDR3 reads TGTGCCAGCAGTGTAAACCGGGACAGGGGCACCTACGAGCAGTACTTC.

The J gene is TRBJ1-2, the V gene TRBV7-9; TRBD1 matches 9 bases. The CDR3 consists of 13 residues. The V gene end was trimmed by 5 bases and the J gene end by 8 bases; junction bases not matched to a gene: 6. Germline V lookup: CDR1 SEHNR, CDR2 FQNEAQ (reference sequence). The CDR3 protein is CASSRWTGEGYTF. The CDR3 DNA sequence: TGTGCCAGCAGCCGATGGACAGGGGAAGGCTACACCTTC.

This chain connects TRBV27 to TRBJ2-1; weak D call: TRBD2 (6 bases). The V end lost 6 bases, the J end lost 5 bases, and 20 bases lay between the germline ends. Germline V gene lookup returns CDR1 MNHEY and CDR2 SMNVEV (reference sequence). The CDR3 runs 16 residues. CDR3 sequence: CASSLEGGDRHNEQFF. The CDR3 DNA reads as TGTGCCAGCAGCCTGGAGGGTGGCGATCGACACAATGAGCAGTTCTTC.

The rearrangement uses TRBV7-6 and TRBJ2-3; D possibly corresponds to TRBD2 (5 bases). Looked up from germline, CDR1 is SGHVS and CDR2 is FNYEAQ. Trimming took off 3 bases at V and 0 bases at J, with 13 bases between the two ends. CDR3 length: 16 amino acids. The CDR3 sequence is CASSFGGPPSTDTQYF. The CDR3, as DNA: TGTGCCAGCAGCTTCGGAGGTCCCCCTAGCACAGATACGCAGTATTTT.

There are a few counts of this clone. The V and J genes are TRBV5-1 and TRBJ1-5; a weak D match, TRBD1 (5 bases). Trimming stripped 5 bases from V and 1 base from J, with 13 bases between. The CDR3 sequence is 15 residues long. The V gene's germline CDR1 is SGHRS and CDR2 YFSETQ. The DNA for the CDR3 is TGCGCCAGCAGTCCCCGGGGGGAAAGCAATCAGCCCCAGCATTTT. This sequence encodes CASSPRGESNQPQHF.

The count of this clone is one. The chain couples TRBV6-5 to TRBJ1-5; D is unresolved. The CDR3 loop spans 13 amino acids. Trimming took off 1 base at V and 5 bases at J, with 6 bases between the two ends. Germline assignment: CDR1 MNHEY and CDR2 SVGAGI. The CDR3 DNA sequence: TGTGCCAGCAGTTACTACAGAGATCAGCCCCAGCATTTT. It is translated as CASSYYRDQPQHF.

The gene calls are TRBV6-4 and TRBJ2-1; the match to TRBD2 covers 12 bases. The germline gives CDR1 MRHNA, CDR2 SNTAGT. The CDR3 is 16 residues long. V dropped 8 bases and J dropped 4; count of bases not matched to a gene: 9. The CDR3 DNA sequence: TGTGCCAGCTCCCCAGTTGGGACTAGCGGGTACAATGAGCAGTTCTTC. Its translation is CASSPVGTSGYNEQFF.

The chain joins TRBV5-1 to TRBJ1-4, with D perhaps matching TRBD1 (5 bases). Trimming removed 2 bases from V and 8 bases from J, with 10 bases in between. Per germline, CDR1 SGHRS and CDR2 YFSETQ. This CDR3 is built from 13 residues. DNA of the CDR3: TGCGCCAGCAGCTTCCAACAGGACGAAAAACTGTTTTTT. Protein product: CASSFQQDEKLFF.

J is TRBJ2-1 and V is TRBV7-2; 14 nucleotides line up with TRBD2. Trimming cost V 5 bases and J 7 bases; bases outside gene matches: 4. From germline, CDR1 is SGHTA and CDR2 FQGNSA. This CDR3 comprises 15 residues. The DNA for the CDR3 is TGTGCCAGCAGCCCCGGACTAGCGGGGGGTAATGAGCAGTTCTTC. As protein: CASSPGLAGGNEQFF.

This clone was seen only a few times. The CDR3 is CASRVGLAGGNNEQFF. Written as DNA, the CDR3 is TGTGCCAGCAGGGTAGGACTAGCGGGGGGTAACAATGAGCAGTTCTTC. The gene calls are TRBV2 and TRBJ2-1; 14 bases line up with TRBD2. The J segment lost 5 bases and the V segment lost 6 bases, leaving 6 bases of the junction unmatched. Germline values: CDR1 SNHLY, CDR2 FYNNEI. The length of the CDR3 is 16 residues. Together with reference TRBV2 and TRBJ2-1, the CDR3 gives the full variable domain: EPEVTQTPSHQVTQMGQEVILRCVPISNHLYFYWYRQILGQKVEFLVSFYNNEISEKSEIFDDQFSVERPDGSNFTLKIRSTKLEDSAMYFCASRVGLAGGNNEQFFGPGTRLTVL.

This chain connects TRBV29-1 to TRBJ1-2; 7 nucleotides match TRBD1. The CDR3 has 16 residues. In germline, CDR1 is SQVTM, CDR2 ANQGSEA. J lost 2 bases, V lost 6 bases, and 15 bases had no gene match. The CDR3 is CSVTREGGQTNYGYTF. CDR3 nucleotide sequence: TGCAGCGTCACACGAGAGGGGGGACAGACAAACTATGGCTACACCTTC.

The chain is built from TRBV7-2 and TRBJ2-5; the D is unclear. Germline CDR1 is SGHTA and CDR2 is FQGNSA. V was trimmed by 5 bases and J by 4 bases, leaving 17 bases between them. This CDR3 comprises 15 residues. This chain's CDR3 is CASSLTGGLRETQYF. The CDR3 nucleotides read TGTGCCAGCAGCCTGACCGGCGGATTACGAGAGACCCAGTACTTC.

This clone was seen once. V is TRBV5-4 and J is TRBJ1-3; no clear D. Trimming removed 0 bases at V and 0 bases at J, with 7 bases between. This CDR3 has 15 amino acids. Germline loops: CDR1 SGHNT, CDR2 YYREEE (reference sequence). The CDR3: CASSLAGSSGNTIYF. The CDR3 region has the DNA TGTGCCAGCAGCTTGGCTGGGAGCTCTGGAAACACCATATATTTT.

This clone came up a few times. The chain links TRBV6-1 to TRBJ2-2; 7 bases align to TRBD2. The CDR3 totals 13 residues. V shed 6 bases and J 6 bases; nucleotides not matched to a gene: 4. The V gene's germline CDR1 is MNHNS and CDR2 SASEGT. The CDR3 bases are TGTGCCAGCAGGATGGGACTACCCGGGGAGCTGTTTTTT. Translating gives CASRMGLPGELFF.

The chain recombines TRBV18 with TRBJ1-3; 7 bases align to TRBD1. The CDR3 has 14 residues. Looked up from germline, CDR1 is KGHSH and CDR2 is LQKENI. J lost 7 bases, V lost 6 bases, and 9 bases had no gene match. CDR3 sequence: CASSPTGDSNTIYF. The CDR3 DNA is TGTGCCAGCTCGCCAACAGGGGATAGTAACACCATATATTTT.

V and J are TRBV6-5 and TRBJ1-1; a weak D match, TRBD1 (6 bases). The ends were cut back, 2 bases at V and 1 base at J, with 14 bases in the middle. CDR1 and CDR2 (germline): MNHEY, SVGAGI. CDR3 length: 16 residues. The CDR3 reads CASSYGGFRGNTEAFF. CDR3 DNA sequence: TGTGCCAGCAGTTACGGGGGATTCAGGGGGAACACTGAAGCTTTCTTT.

Remarks on this clone: The same CDR3 arises from other DNA sequences in this sample as well. This chain uses TRBV5-1 with TRBJ2-7, with TRBD2 as a possible D gene (5 bases). This CDR3 spans 14 amino acids. Per the germline V gene, CDR1 is SGHRS and CDR2 is YFSETQ. V was trimmed by 0 bases and J by 1 base, leaving 8 bases between them. The chain's CDR3 is CASSLGLPSYEQYF. CDR3 nucleotide sequence: TGCGCCAGCAGCTTGGGACTACCTTCCTACGAGCAGTACTTC.

V and J are TRBV18 and TRBJ2-1; 13 nucleotides agree with TRBD2. The CDR3 runs 16 residues. The V segment lost 5 bases and the J segment 9 bases; nucleotides outside the gene matches: 10. In germline, CDR1 is KGHSH, CDR2 LQKENI. CDR3 in amino acids: CASSSPTSGGAGEQFF. The CDR3 nucleotides are TGTGCCAGCTCATCCCCCACTAGCGGGGGGGCTGGTGAGCAGTTCTTC. Looking up the rest from reference TRBV18 and TRBJ2-1 gives the full variable domain: NAGVMQNPRHLVRRRGQEARLRCSPMKGHSHVYWYRQLPEEGLKFMVYLQKENIIDESGMPKERFSAEFPKEGPSILRIQQVVRGDSAAYFCASSSPTSGGAGEQFFGPGTRLTVL.

V and J are TRBV7-9 and TRBJ1-1, with unresolved D. The CDR3 is 14 residues long. Germline CDR1 SEHNR, CDR2 FQNEAQ (reference sequence). The V and J ends lost 1 base and 6 bases respectively, with 12 bases between them. CDR3 residues: CASSLVAGVAEAFF. The DNA of the CDR3 is TGTGCCAGCAGCTTAGTAGCCGGAGTGGCTGAAGCTTTCTTT. Complete variable domain (other parts from reference TRBV7-9 and TRBJ1-1): DTGVSQNPRHKITKRGQNVTFRCDPISEHNRLYWYRQTLGQGPEFLTYFQNEAQLEKSRLLSDRFSAERPKGSFSTLEIQRTEQGDSAMYLCASSLVAGVAEAFFGQGTRLTVV.

The rearrangement uses TRBV4-2 and TRBJ2-3; 9 bases fit TRBD2. The CDR3 is 16 amino acids. CDR1 and CDR2 from the germline V gene are LGHNA and YNFKEQ. With 4 bases clipped from V and 4 bases from J, the junction kept 9 bases outside the gene matches. Here the CDR3 reads CASSPIRSGGSDTQYF. The DNA for the CDR3 is TGTGCCAGCAGCCCCATTCGTAGCGGGGGATCAGATACGCAGTATTTT.

The chain couples TRBV7-6 to TRBJ2-7, with 9 bases fitting TRBD2. Germline-derived CDR1 and CDR2 are SGHVS and FNYEAQ. This CDR3 has 18 residues. The junction had 12 bases not matched to a gene; V was cut back by 1 base and J by 2 bases. CDR3 sequence reads: CASSLGQPGTSRPYEQYF. Here the CDR3 DNA reads TGTGCCAGCAGCTTAGGTCAACCCGGGACTAGCAGGCCCTACGAGCAGTACTTC. Full variable domain (missing parts from reference TRBV7-6 and TRBJ2-7): GAGVSQSPRYKVTKRGQDVALRCDPISGHVSLYWYRQALGQGPEFLTYFNYEAQQDKSGLPNDRFSAERPEGSISTLTIQRTEQRDSAMYRCASSLGQPGTSRPYEQYFGPGTRLTVT.

The V call is TRBV2, the J call TRBJ2-7, with TRBD2 matching over 8 bases. Germline values: CDR1 SNHLY, CDR2 FYNNEI. V shed 10 bases and J 4 bases; nucleotides not matched to a gene: 12. The CDR3 sequence is 14 residues long. Here the CDR3 reads CATTGGAIGYEQYF. As DNA, the CDR3 is TGTGCCACCACGGGGGGGGCCATCGGGTACGAGCAGTACTTC. The entire variable domain, with the rest obtained from reference TRBV2 and TRBJ2-7, is as follows: EPEVTQTPSHQVTQMGQEVILRCVPISNHLYFYWYRQILGQKVEFLVSFYNNEISEKSEIFDDQFSVERPDGSNFTLKIRSTKLEDSAMYFCATTGGAIGYEQYFGPGTRLTVT.

The rearrangement joins TRBV10-1 to TRBJ2-3; perhaps TRBD1 as D (6 bases). Between the trimmed V and J ends, which lost 10 bases and 6 bases, there was a span of 20 bases. Per the germline V gene, CDR1 is WNHNN and CDR2 is SYGVQD (reference sequence). This CDR3 has 14 amino acids. CDR3 sequence: CATSTGRVDDTQYF. In nucleotides, the CDR3 is TGCGCCACCTCAACAGGGCGTGTGGATGATACGCAGTATTTT.

The V and J genes are TRBV5-1 and TRBJ2-2, with D possibly being TRBD1 (6 bases). Germline V gene sequence: CDR1 SGHRS, CDR2 YFSETQ. This CDR3 region has 14 residues. Trimming pared 0 bases from V and 6 bases from J, leaving 9 bases between. This chain's CDR3 is CASSLGTVSGELFF. The DNA of the CDR3 is TGCGCCAGCAGCTTGGGGACAGTCTCCGGGGAGCTGTTTTTT.

This sequence joins TRBV7-2 and TRBJ1-6; D may be TRBD1 (5 bases). The CDR3 is made up of 15 amino acids. The germline V gene has CDR1 SGHTA and CDR2 FQGNSA. V lost 0 bases to trimming and J lost 10 bases, with 13 bases between them. This CDR3 reads CASSLADSFRSPLHF. The CDR3 coding sequence is TGTGCCAGCAGCTTAGCCGACAGTTTTCGATCACCCCTCCACTTT.

This clone appeared once. V gene TRBV7-8 combines with J gene TRBJ2-1; the D gene is possibly TRBD1 (5 bases). Germline V lookup: CDR1 SGHVS, CDR2 FQNEAQ. CDR3 size: 12 residues. Trimming removed 5 bases at V and 6 bases at J, with 8 bases between. The CDR3 loop is CASSTQGNEQFF. The CDR3 bases are TGTGCCAGCAGCACCCAGGGCAATGAGCAGTTCTTC.

This clone was observed a single time. The chain combines TRBV27 with TRBJ2-7; D ambiguous. CDR3 length equals 11 residues. Germline assignment: CDR1 MNHEY and CDR2 SMNVEV (reference sequence). Trimming took off 5 bases at V and 6 bases at J, with 8 bases between the two ends. Here the CDR3 DNA reads TGTGCCAGCAGTCCCCCCCGCGAGCAGTACTTC. This sequence encodes CASSPPREQYF.